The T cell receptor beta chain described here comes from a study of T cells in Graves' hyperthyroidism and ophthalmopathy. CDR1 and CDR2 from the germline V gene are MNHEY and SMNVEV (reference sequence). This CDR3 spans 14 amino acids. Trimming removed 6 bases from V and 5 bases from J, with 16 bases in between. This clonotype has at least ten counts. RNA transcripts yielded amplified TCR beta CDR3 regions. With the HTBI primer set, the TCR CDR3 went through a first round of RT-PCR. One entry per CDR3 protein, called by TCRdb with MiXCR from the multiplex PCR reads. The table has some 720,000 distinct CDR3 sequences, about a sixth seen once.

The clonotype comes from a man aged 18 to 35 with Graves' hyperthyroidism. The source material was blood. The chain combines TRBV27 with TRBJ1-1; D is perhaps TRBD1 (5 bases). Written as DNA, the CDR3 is TGTGCCAGCAGCCTCGGGGCAGGAGGTACTGAAGCTTTCTTT. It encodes CASSLGAGGTEAFF.